Each of the 29 T cell receptor beta chains below was sequenced from the same sample in a study of blood T cell repertoires in COVID-19. Repertoires were generated with immunoSEQ multiplex PCR, while TCRdb's copy carries only in-frame clones and drops some. The repertoire holds 200,000 or so clones, with about 86% as singletons. Sequencing input: PBMCs or T cells enriched from blood (not recorded which). All receptors come from a man aged 35-49 years who had recovered from COVID-19.

This chain uses TRBV19 with TRBJ2-3; 9 bases line up with TRBD2. CDR3 length: 17 amino acids. Germline V gene data show CDR1 as LNHDA and CDR2 as SQIVND (reference sequence). After removal of 0 bases from V and 4 bases from J, the junction contained 8 bases not matched to a gene. The chain's CDR3 is CASSIDHGGGAPDTQYF. DNA of the CDR3: TGTGCCAGTAGTATAGATCACGGCGGGGGGGCACCAGATACGCAGTATTTT.

This clone occurred a few times. The chain couples TRBV7-9 to TRBJ1-2; TRBD1 agrees at 8 bases. CDR3 length equals 14 residues. Germline loops: CDR1 SEHNR, CDR2 FQNEAQ (reference sequence). J lost 5 bases, V lost 5 bases, and 7 bases had no gene match. CDR3 DNA: TGTGCCAGCAGCCCAGGGGGCGGATGGTATGGCTACACCTTC. As protein: CASSPGGGWYGYTF.

The V call is TRBV5-1, the J call TRBJ1-5; no clear D gene. There are 14 residues in the CDR3. The germline V gene has CDR1 SGHRS and CDR2 YFSETQ. V was clipped by 4 bases and J by 2 bases, with 10 bases between them. In DNA form, the CDR3 reads TGCGCCAGCAGCCTGGACGCAGGCAATCAGCCCCAGCATTTT. Its protein product is CASSLDAGNQPQHF. Drawing the rest from reference TRBV5-1 and TRBJ1-5, the complete variable domain is KAGVTQTPRYLIKTRGQQVTLSCSPISGHRSVSWYQQTPGQGLQFLFEYFSETQRNKGNFPGRFSGRQFSNSRSEMNVSTLELGDSALYLCASSLDAGNQPQHFGDGTRLSIL.

This clone has a handful of counts. The gene calls are TRBV29-1 and TRBJ1-1; TRBD1 might be the D (5 bases). The ends were cut back, 6 bases at V and 1 base at J, with 21 bases in the middle. Per germline, CDR1 SQVTM and CDR2 ANQGSEA. The CDR3 is made up of 16 amino acids. The CDR3 loop reads CSVNPSGGAQNTEAFF. For the CDR3, the DNA is TGCAGCGTGAACCCCAGTGGAGGGGCGCAGAACACTGAAGCTTTCTTT.

J is TRBJ1-2 and V is TRBV29-1, with no clear D. The CDR3 contains 10 residues. The V gene's germline CDR1 is SQVTM and CDR2 ANQGSEA. V was shortened by 6 bases and J by 8 bases, with 10 bases between the two germline ends. The CDR3 region is CSVGREGYTF. The CDR3 bases are TGCAGCGTAGGGCGGGAGGGCTACACCTTC.

This clone was observed a handful of times. The V gene is TRBV13, the J gene TRBJ2-7; TRBD2 agrees at 8 bases. This CDR3 spans 15 amino acids. Germline V gene lookup returns CDR1 PRHDT and CDR2 FYEKMQ (reference sequence). Losses at the gene ends were 5 bases for V and 5 bases for J; bases not matched to a gene: 11. CDR3 in amino acids: CASSPRGTRVDEQYF. In nucleotides, the CDR3 is TGTGCCAGCAGCCCGAGGGGGACTAGGGTCGACGAGCAGTACTTC.

V and J are TRBV5-4 and TRBJ2-3, with D uncertain. The ends were cut back, 0 bases at V and 3 bases at J, with 5 bases in the middle. This CDR3 has 13 residues. CDR1 and CDR2 (germline): SGHNT, YYREEE (reference sequence). This CDR3 is CASSLGHTDTQYF. The DNA of the CDR3 is TGTGCCAGCAGCTTGGGGCATACAGATACGCAGTATTTT. Together with reference TRBV5-4 and TRBJ2-3, the CDR3 gives the full variable domain: ETGVTQSPTHLIKTRGQQVTLRCSSQSGHNTVSWYQQALGQGPQFIFQYYREEENGRGNFPPRFSGLQFPNYSSELNVNALELDDSALYLCASSLGHTDTQYFGPGTRLTVL.

V and J are TRBV5-5 and TRBJ1-1; 10 nucleotides align to TRBD1. Germline V gene data show CDR1 as SGHKS and CDR2 as YYEKEE (reference sequence). This CDR3 spans 14 amino acids. Germline trimming cut 5 bases from V and 4 bases from J; bases unmatched to any gene: 5. CDR3 nucleotide sequence: TGTGCCAGCAGATCCGGACAGGGGGGCACTGAAGCTTTCTTT. Protein: CASRSGQGGTEAFF.

A few counts support this clone. This chain links TRBV4-2 with TRBJ1-6, with 10 nucleotides matching TRBD1. CDR3 length: 17 amino acids. V trimming: 4 bases; J trimming: 9 bases; junction bases outside the gene matches: 12. From germline, CDR1 is LGHNA and CDR2 YNFKEQ. The CDR3 region is CASSPRDRGPRGSPLHF. CDR3 coding DNA: TGTGCCAGCAGCCCCCGGGACAGGGGCCCTCGCGGTTCACCCCTCCACTTT.

This clone was seen at least ten times. The chain has TRBV2 and TRBJ1-1; 8 nucleotides align to TRBD1. J gave up 0 bases and V 6 bases, and 6 bases lay outside the gene matches. The CDR3 sequence is 15 residues long. The V gene's germline CDR1 is SNHLY and CDR2 FYNNEI. The CDR3 protein is CASRPGQAMNTEAFF. CDR3 DNA sequence: TGTGCCAGCAGACCGGGACAGGCAATGAACACTGAAGCTTTCTTT. Supplemented by reference TRBV2 and TRBJ1-1, the full variable domain reads EPEVTQTPSHQVTQMGQEVILRCVPISNHLYFYWYRQILGQKVEFLVSFYNNEISEKSEIFDDQFSVERPDGSNFTLKIRSTKLEDSAMYFCASRPGQAMNTEAFFGQGTRLTVV.

The chain recombines TRBV24-1 with TRBJ1-2; TRBD1 matches at 7 bases. Germline V CDR1 and CDR2: KGHDR, SFDVKD. The CDR3 is 19 amino acids. The trim removed 6 bases at V and 6 bases at J, leaving 24 bases unmatched. In DNA, the CDR3 is TGTGCCACCAGTAAATTCGAACTATTACCGGGACAGATTTGGGATGGCTACACCTTC. Its protein product is CATSKFELLPGQIWDGYTF.

The rearrangement joins TRBV30 to TRBJ1-1; D is unclear. This CDR3 has 13 amino acids. The V gene lost 0 bases and the J gene lost 0 bases, with 5 bases spanning the gap. Germline CDR1 GTSNPN, CDR2 SVGIG (reference sequence). The CDR3 region is CAWSVGMNTEAFF. Here the CDR3 DNA reads TGTGCCTGGAGTGTCGGGATGAACACTGAAGCTTTCTTT.

This clone has just a few counts. The CDR3 sequence is CSVTLEGTGSYGYTF. As DNA, the CDR3 is TGCAGCGTTACGCTTGAGGGGACAGGGTCCTATGGCTACACCTTC. The rearrangement links TRBV29-1 to TRBJ1-2; 9 nucleotides align to TRBD1. CDR3 size: 15 residues. After removal of 5 bases from V and 4 bases from J, the junction contained 11 bases not matched to a gene. Germline values: CDR1 SQVTM, CDR2 ANQGSEA.

V gene TRBV4-3 combines with J gene TRBJ1-2; maybe TRBD1 (5 bases). Germline V CDR1 and CDR2: LGHNA, YSLEER. The CDR3 loop spans 15 amino acids. The V end was cut by 0 bases, the J end by 7 bases, with 15 bases between. The CDR3 reads CASSQDGWGGGGYTF. The CDR3 bases are TGCGCCAGCAGCCAAGATGGTTGGGGGGGAGGTGGCTACACCTTC.

This rearrangement joins TRBV10-3 to TRBJ2-3; the D is unclear. Trimming cost V 6 bases and J 0 bases, with 7 bases left between them. This CDR3 has 13 amino acids. In germline, CDR1 is ENHRY, CDR2 SYGVKD. The CDR3 DNA reads as TGTGCCATCAGACCGCAGAGCACAGATACGCAGTATTTT. As protein: CAIRPQSTDTQYF.

This chain connects TRBV18 to TRBJ1-2; D might be TRBD1 (6 bases). The CDR3 is made up of 14 amino acids. Germline V lookup: CDR1 KGHSH, CDR2 LQKENI. V was clipped by 3 bases and J by 2 bases, with 10 bases between them. The CDR3: CASSPVRGNYGYTF. As DNA, the CDR3 is TGTGCCAGCTCACCTGTCAGGGGAAACTATGGCTACACCTTC.

The chain uses TRBV6-5 and TRBJ2-1, with 7 bases identical to TRBD1. J gave up 4 bases and V 5 bases, and 5 bases lay outside the gene matches. CDR1 and CDR2 from the germline V gene are MNHEY and SVGAGI. CDR3 length equals 14 residues. The CDR3 bases are TGTGCCAGCAGTAGAGGGACAGCATACAATGAGCAGTTCTTC. Protein product: CASSRGTAYNEQFF.

V is TRBV28 and J is TRBJ1-2; 9 bases map to TRBD1. V lost 10 bases and J lost 0; bases outside the gene matches: 12. Germline CDR1 MDHEN, CDR2 SYDVKM. The CDR3 covers 16 residues. The CDR3 loop is CATLKPTGGPNYGYTF. The CDR3, as DNA: TGTGCCACCCTTAAACCAACAGGGGGCCCTAACTATGGCTACACCTTC.

The V and J genes are TRBV7-9 and TRBJ1-4; D call uncertain. The CDR3 has 18 amino acids. CDR1 and CDR2 from the germline V gene are SEHNR and FQNEAQ (reference sequence). V dropped 1 base and J dropped 0 bases, with 15 bases sitting between them. For the CDR3, the DNA is TGTGCCAGCAGCTTAGACCCTATTCACGGGGCAACTAATGAAAAACTGTTTTTT. Translating it yields CASSLDPIHGATNEKLFF.

The chain is built from TRBV10-1 and TRBJ2-1; D remains unclear. Germline lookup yields CDR1 WNHNN and CDR2 SYGVQD (reference sequence). V was cut by 3 bases and J by 0 bases, with 9 bases left in between. This CDR3 spans 15 amino acids. The CDR3: CASSEVRDSYNEQFF. CDR3 bases: TGCGCCAGCAGTGAAGTGCGCGACTCCTACAATGAGCAGTTCTTC.

The chain combines TRBV4-1 with TRBJ1-4; possible D gene TRBD1, 5 bases. Germline-derived CDR1 and CDR2 are MGHRA and YSYEKL. The CDR3 sequence is 15 residues long. Trimming cost V 2 bases and J 1 base, with 8 bases left between them. The CDR3 coding sequence is TGCGCCAGCAGCCAATGGGGGGTAACTAATGAAAAACTGTTTTTT. Translating gives CASSQWGVTNEKLFF.

This rearrangement joins TRBV6-5 to TRBJ1-6; D unresolved. CDR1 MNHEY and CDR2 SVGAGI come from the germline V gene. This CDR3 has 12 residues. Trimming took 6 bases from V and 10 from J, leaving 10 bases between them. CDR3 region: CASSREISPLHF. As DNA, the CDR3 is TGTGCCAGCAGCCGGGAGATATCACCCCTCCACTTT.

The rearrangement links TRBV9 to TRBJ2-1; a weak D match, TRBD1 (5 bases). This CDR3 region has 16 residues. V lost 4 bases and J 5 bases, leaving 19 bases between the germline ends. CDR1 is SGDLS, CDR2 YYNGEE, per germline. The CDR3 spells CASSPQTGVFNNEQFF. DNA for the CDR3: TGTGCCAGCAGCCCACAAACAGGAGTCTTTAACAATGAGCAGTTCTTC. The full variable domain, in which reference TRBV9 and TRBJ2-1 provide the parts outside the CDR3, is DSGVTQTPKHLITATGQRVTLRCSPRSGDLSVYWYQQSLDQGLQFLIQYYNGEERAKGNILERFSAQQFPDLHSELNLSSLELGDSALYFCASSPQTGVFNNEQFFGPGTRLTVL.

The rearrangement links TRBV6-4 to TRBJ2-1, with 7 bases aligning to TRBD1. After removal of 5 bases from V and 7 bases from J, the junction contained 2 bases not matched to a gene. This CDR3 is built from 12 residues. Per germline, CDR1 MRHNA and CDR2 SNTAGT. The CDR3 spells CASSTQGNEQFF. CDR3 coding DNA: TGTGCCAGCAGTACACAGGGGAATGAGCAGTTCTTC.

This clone has only a few counts. The junction does not match germline at one end; this may be a read error. V gene TRBV7-7 combines with J gene TRBJ2-2, with TRBD2 identical over 7 bases. This CDR3 is 15 amino acids long. The germline V gene has CDR1 SSHAT and CDR2 FNYEAQ (reference sequence). This CDR3 is CASSLGLIGTGELFF. The CDR3 nucleotides are TGTGCTAGCAGCTTGGGACTAATTGGCACCGGGGAGCTGTTTTTT.

The chain uses TRBV12-3 or TRBV12-4 and TRBJ1-2; 7 bases agree with TRBD1. Losses at the gene ends were 5 bases for V and 6 bases for J; bases not matched to a gene: 6. This CDR3 is built from 13 residues. The CDR3 DNA reads as TGTGCCAGCAGTGCCAGGGGGAGGAATGGCTACACCTTC. Its translation: CASSARGRNGYTF.

The DNA for the CDR3 is TGCAGCGGTGGGCTGGGGGGCTCCTACAATGAGCAGTTCTTC. Amino acids: CSGGLGGSYNEQFF. The genes are TRBV29-1 and TRBJ2-1; TRBD2 is a possible D gene (6 bases). The V gene lost 7 bases and the J gene lost 0 bases, with 13 bases spanning the gap. Germline V lookup: CDR1 SQVTM, CDR2 ANQGSEA. CDR3 length: 14 residues.

This sequence joins TRBV4-2 and TRBJ1-5, with D perhaps matching TRBD1 (6 bases). Trimming pared 0 bases from V and 2 bases from J, leaving 8 bases between. Germline CDR1 LGHNA, CDR2 YNFKEQ. This CDR3 has 15 amino acids. The CDR3 region has the DNA TGTGCCAGCAGCCAAGAGGCAGGGGGCAATCAGCCCCAGCATTTT. Translating gives CASSQEAGGNQPQHF.

This chain links TRBV9 with TRBJ1-6; TRBD1 agrees at 7 bases. The germline V gene has CDR1 SGDLS and CDR2 YYNGEE. The CDR3 runs 16 residues. J gave up 7 bases and V 3 bases, and 10 bases lay outside the gene matches. Here the CDR3 reads CASSGWDVGGNSPLHF. The CDR3 DNA is TGTGCCAGCAGCGGATGGGACGTAGGGGGCAATTCACCCCTCCACTTT. Full variable domain (missing parts from reference TRBV9 and TRBJ1-6): DSGVTQTPKHLITATGQRVTLRCSPRSGDLSVYWYQQSLDQGLQFLIQYYNGEERAKGNILERFSAQQFPDLHSELNLSSLELGDSALYFCASSGWDVGGNSPLHFGNGTRLTVT.